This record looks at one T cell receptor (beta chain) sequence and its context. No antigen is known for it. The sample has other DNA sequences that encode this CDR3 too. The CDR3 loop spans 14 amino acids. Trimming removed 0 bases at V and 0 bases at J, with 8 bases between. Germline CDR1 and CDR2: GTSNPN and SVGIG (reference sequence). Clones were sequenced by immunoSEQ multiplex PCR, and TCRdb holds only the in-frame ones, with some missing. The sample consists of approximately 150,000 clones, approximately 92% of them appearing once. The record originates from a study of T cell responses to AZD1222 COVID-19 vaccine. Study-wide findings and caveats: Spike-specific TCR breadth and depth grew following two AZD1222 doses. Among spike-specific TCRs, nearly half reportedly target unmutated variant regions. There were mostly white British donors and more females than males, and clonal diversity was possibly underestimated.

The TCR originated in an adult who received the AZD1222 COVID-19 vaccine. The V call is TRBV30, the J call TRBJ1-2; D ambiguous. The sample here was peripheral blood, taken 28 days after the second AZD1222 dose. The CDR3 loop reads CAWSVFPANYGYTF. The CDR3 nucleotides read TGTGCCTGGAGTGTATTTCCTGCTAACTATGGCTACACCTTC.